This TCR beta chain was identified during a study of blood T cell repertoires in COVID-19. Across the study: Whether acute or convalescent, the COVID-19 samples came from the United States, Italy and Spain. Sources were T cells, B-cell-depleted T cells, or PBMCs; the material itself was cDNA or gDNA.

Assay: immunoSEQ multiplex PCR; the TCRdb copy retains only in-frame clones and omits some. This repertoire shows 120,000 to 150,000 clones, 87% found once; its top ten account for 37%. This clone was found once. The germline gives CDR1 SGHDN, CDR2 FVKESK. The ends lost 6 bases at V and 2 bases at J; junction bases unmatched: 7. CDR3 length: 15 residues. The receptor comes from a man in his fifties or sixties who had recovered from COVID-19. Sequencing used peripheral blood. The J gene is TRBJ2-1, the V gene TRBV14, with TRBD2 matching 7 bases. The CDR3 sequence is CASRRTSNPYNEQFF. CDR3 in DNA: TGTGCCAGCAGGCGGACTAGTAACCCCTACAATGAGCAGTTCTTC.